The rows below give T cell receptor beta chains drawn from one sample of a study of cytotoxic CD8 clonotypes in ibrutinib-treated CLL. TCRdb's copy holds only in-frame clones and misses some; the assay was immunoSEQ multiplex PCR. Of tens of thousands of clones in the sample, 45% to 60% were seen once. The specimen comprised PBMCs, sampled before ibrutinib treatment. The source of these receptors is a human donor with chronic lymphocytic leukemia. Both conserved end residues are part of each CDR3. The D gene is left open where the match is weak. For some rows the clone size is stated as once, few or many, or as a class when expanded; others skip it.

v_call: TRBV5-1; j_call: TRBJ1-3; clone_size: -; d_call: TRBD1; cdr3_aa: CASSNGDRIRYF; cdr3_nt: TGCGCCAGCAGCAACGGGGACAGGATCAGATATTTT
v_call: TRBV2; j_call: TRBJ2-7; clone_size: -; d_call: TRBD1; cdr3_aa: CASSSQGAGEQYF; cdr3_nt: TGTGCCAGCAGCTCACAGGGGGCTGGCGAGCAGTACTTC
v_call: TRBV11-2; j_call: TRBJ2-1; clone_size: few; d_call: TRBD2; cdr3_aa: CASRTLAEPYNEQFF; cdr3_nt: TGTGCCAGCAGAACACTAGCGGAGCCCTACAATGAGCAGTTCTTC
v_call: TRBV7-2; j_call: TRBJ2-1; clone_size: -; d_call: -; cdr3_aa: CASSLAAYPFDEQFF; cdr3_nt: TGTGCCAGCAGCTTAGCGGCCTACCCCTTCGATGAGCAGTTCTTC
v_call: TRBV2; j_call: TRBJ2-7; clone_size: few; d_call: TRBD2; cdr3_aa: CASTGGPSYEQYF; cdr3_nt: TGTGCCAGCACGGGGGGGCCTTCCTACGAGCAGTACTTC
v_call: TRBV7-3; j_call: TRBJ2-1; clone_size: -; d_call: -; cdr3_aa: CASSRWQGPYNEQFF; cdr3_nt: TGTGCCAGCAGCAGGTGGCAGGGTCCCTACAATGAGCAGTTCTTC
v_call: TRBV28; j_call: TRBJ2-4; clone_size: -; d_call: -; cdr3_aa: CASSSPGSAKNIQYF; cdr3_nt: TGTGCCAGCAGTTCCCCGGGGTCGGCCAAAAACATTCAGTACTTC
v_call: TRBV7-2; j_call: TRBJ1-5; clone_size: -; d_call: TRBD1; cdr3_aa: CASSRQGVGNQPQHF; cdr3_nt: TGTGCCAGCAGTCGACAGGGGGTTGGTAATCAGCCCCAGCATTTT
v_call: TRBV10-3; j_call: TRBJ2-2; clone_size: -; d_call: -; cdr3_aa: CAICTVPATGELFF; cdr3_nt: TGTGCCATCTGTACAGTGCCAGCCACCGGGGAGCTGTTTTTT
v_call: TRBV9; j_call: TRBJ2-5; clone_size: -; d_call: -; cdr3_aa: CASSPTGTPQETQYF; cdr3_nt: TGTGCCAGCAGCCCAACCGGGACTCCCCAAGAGACCCAGTACTTC
v_call: TRBV5-4; j_call: TRBJ1-2; clone_size: -; d_call: -; cdr3_aa: CASSLAAGAKQNYGYTF; cdr3_nt: TGTGCCAGCAGCTTGGCGGCAGGGGCGAAACAAAACTATGGCTACACCTTC
v_call: TRBV27; j_call: TRBJ2-3; clone_size: -; d_call: TRBD2; cdr3_aa: CASGPSGGGTDTQYF; cdr3_nt: TGTGCCAGCGGCCCCAGCGGGGGGGGAACAGATACGCAGTATTTT
v_call: TRBV10-3; j_call: TRBJ2-3; clone_size: -; d_call: TRBD2; cdr3_aa: CAISTLAGGHGTDTQYF; cdr3_nt: TGTGCCATCAGCACTTTAGCGGGAGGACACGGCACAGATACGCAGTATTTT
v_call: TRBV9; j_call: TRBJ2-7; clone_size: -; d_call: -; cdr3_aa: CASSVGGGHLYEQYF; cdr3_nt: TGTGCCAGCAGCGTGGGCGGGGGCCACCTCTACGAGCAGTACTTC
v_call: TRBV9; j_call: TRBJ2-1; clone_size: -; d_call: -; cdr3_aa: CASSERDWVYNEQFF; cdr3_nt: TGTGCCAGCAGCGAGAGGGACTGGGTTTACAATGAGCAGTTCTTC
v_call: TRBV6-1; j_call: TRBJ2-7; clone_size: few; d_call: -; cdr3_aa: CASGVAASYEQYF; cdr3_nt: TGTGCCAGCGGGGTAGCGGCCTCCTACGAGCAGTACTTC
v_call: TRBV18; j_call: TRBJ2-7; clone_size: -; d_call: -; cdr3_aa: CASSPPNGPGSYEQYF; cdr3_nt: TGTGCCAGCTCACCACCAAATGGACCCGGGTCCTACGAGCAGTACTTC
v_call: TRBV10-2; j_call: TRBJ1-1; clone_size: -; d_call: -; cdr3_aa: CASSSQYTEAFF; cdr3_nt: TGCGCCAGCTCGAGTCAGTACACTGAAGCTTTCTTT
v_call: TRBV9; j_call: TRBJ2-4; clone_size: -; d_call: -; cdr3_aa: CASSVEAKNIQYF; cdr3_nt: TGTGCCAGCAGCGTAGAAGCCAAAAACATTCAGTACTTC
v_call: TRBV7-2; j_call: TRBJ2-7; clone_size: few; d_call: TRBD2; cdr3_aa: CASSDYKHLAGVPEQYF; cdr3_nt: TGTGCCAGCAGCGATTATAAGCACCTAGCGGGAGTGCCCGAGCAGTACTTC
v_call: TRBV7-8; j_call: TRBJ2-1; clone_size: -; d_call: TRBD2; cdr3_aa: CASGSTSGVYNEQFF; cdr3_nt: TGTGCCAGCGGTTCGACTAGCGGGGTATACAATGAGCAGTTCTTC
v_call: TRBV29-1; j_call: TRBJ1-4; clone_size: -; d_call: -; cdr3_aa: CSVEDGVGTTNEKLFF; cdr3_nt: TGCAGCGTTGAAGACGGGGTGGGGACAACTAATGAAAAACTGTTTTTT
v_call: TRBV2; j_call: TRBJ2-5; clone_size: -; d_call: -; cdr3_aa: CASSDLRGQETQYF; cdr3_nt: TGTGCCAGCAGTGATTTGAGGGGGCAAGAGACCCAGTACTTC
v_call: TRBV7-8; j_call: TRBJ2-5; clone_size: -; d_call: TRBD2; cdr3_aa: CASSLLLAGAETQYF; cdr3_nt: TGTGCCAGCAGCTTACTGTTAGCGGGAGCGGAGACCCAGTACTTC
v_call: TRBV6-5; j_call: TRBJ2-7; clone_size: -; d_call: -; cdr3_aa: CASTRASNSYEQYF; cdr3_nt: TGTGCCAGCACCCGGGCCAGTAACTCCTACGAGCAGTACTTC
v_call: TRBV7-9; j_call: TRBJ1-2; clone_size: -; d_call: -; cdr3_aa: CASSLALSLTMEGYTF; cdr3_nt: TGTGCCAGCAGCTTAGCGCTCAGCCTAACTATGGAGGGCTACACCTTC
v_call: TRBV29-1; j_call: TRBJ2-1; clone_size: once; d_call: -; cdr3_aa: CSVPDAGGDEQFF; cdr3_nt: TGCAGCGTTCCTGATGCGGGTGGGGATGAGCAGTTCTTC
v_call: TRBV7-2; j_call: TRBJ1-5; clone_size: -; d_call: TRBD1; cdr3_aa: CASSQQGAGGQPQHF; cdr3_nt: TGTGCCAGCAGCCAACAGGGGGCGGGAGGGCAGCCCCAGCATTTT
v_call: TRBV9; j_call: TRBJ2-3; clone_size: few; d_call: -; cdr3_aa: CASSAHRGWMADTQYF; cdr3_nt: TGTGCCAGCAGCGCCCATAGAGGCTGGATGGCAGATACGCAGTATTTT
v_call: TRBV19; j_call: TRBJ1-3; clone_size: -; d_call: TRBD1; cdr3_aa: CASMRQGLSGNTIYF; cdr3_nt: TGTGCCAGTATGAGACAGGGACTCTCTGGAAACACCATATATTTT